This entry lists 22 T cell receptor beta chains sequenced from one sample in a study of OX40 agonist ivuxolimab in advanced cancers. The repertoire was sequenced with immunoSEQ multiplex PCR; TCRdb's copy has only in-frame clones and lacks some. In the table there are about 59,000 clones, over 75% of which are singletons. The sequenced sample was CD4+ or CD8+ T cells sorted from blood, obtained in a trial of the OX40 agonist ivuxolimab. These receptor sequences come from an adult with an advanced solid tumor such as melanoma, head and neck, liver or kidney cancer.

This chain connects TRBV7-6 to TRBJ2-7; D may be TRBD1 or TRBD2 (8 bases each). Germline V gene sequence: CDR1 SGHVS, CDR2 FNYEAQ. There are 14 residues in the CDR3. The germline V and J ends were trimmed by 5 bases and 6 bases, with 17 bases remaining between them. CDR3 sequence: CASSPRQGTSEQYF. In DNA form, the CDR3 reads TGTGCCAGCAGCCCCCGACAGGGGACTAGCGAGCAGTACTTC.

This clone was seen just once. The V gene is TRBV6-1, the J gene TRBJ2-7; D remains unclear. The germline V gene encodes CDR1 MNHNS and CDR2 SASEGT. V was pared by 1 base and J by 6 bases, with 7 bases between. This CDR3 contains 12 residues. CDR3 region: CASSEVGFEQYF. The DNA of the CDR3 is TGTGCCAGCAGTGAAGTAGGCTTCGAGCAGTACTTC.

The rearrangement links TRBV5-8 to TRBJ2-1; D is undetermined. Germline CDR1 SGHTS, CDR2 YDEGEE. V was clipped by 0 bases and J by 0 bases, with 7 bases between them. This CDR3 spans 15 amino acids. CDR3: CASSLDMSSYNEQFF. As DNA, the CDR3 is TGTGCCAGCAGCTTGGACATGAGCTCCTACAATGAGCAGTTCTTC. The whole variable domain, remainder taken from reference TRBV5-8 and TRBJ2-1, is EAGVTQSPTHLIKTRGQQATLRCSPISGHTSVYWYQQALGLGLQFLLWYDEGEERNRGNFPPRFSGRQFPNYSSELNVNALELEDSALYLCASSLDMSSYNEQFFGPGTRLTVL.

The J gene is TRBJ2-3, the V gene TRBV2; TRBD1 matches 8 bases. Germline V gives CDR1 SNHLY, CDR2 FYNNEI. Trimming took 8 bases from V and 2 from J; bases not matched to a gene: 3. CDR3 length equals 13 residues. In DNA form, the CDR3 reads TGTGCCAGCCGGGACAGGTTCACAGATACGCAGTATTTT. Its protein product is CASRDRFTDTQYF. The entire variable domain, with the rest obtained from reference TRBV2 and TRBJ2-3, is as follows: EPEVTQTPSHQVTQMGQEVILRCVPISNHLYFYWYRQILGQKVEFLVSFYNNEISEKSEIFDDQFSVERPDGSNFTLKIRSTKLEDSAMYFCASRDRFTDTQYFGPGTRLTVL.

The rearrangement links TRBV5-4 to TRBJ2-4; D is tentatively TRBD1 or TRBD2 (6 bases each). The CDR3 consists of 13 residues. V was cut by 2 bases and J by 7 bases, with 10 bases left in between. Germline V gene data show CDR1 as SGHNT and CDR2 as YYREEE (reference sequence). The CDR3 sequence: CASSFKGGNIQYF. In nucleotides, the CDR3 is TGTGCCAGCAGCTTCAAAGGGGGGAACATTCAGTACTTC.

The chain's CDR3 is CAWSVQGWEPQHF. CDR3 sequence (DNA): TGTGCCTGGAGTGTACAGGGGTGGGAGCCCCAGCATTTT. The chain links TRBV30 to TRBJ1-5; TRBD1 agrees at 7 bases. The germline gives CDR1 GTSNPN, CDR2 SVGIG (reference sequence). The CDR3 consists of 13 residues. V dropped 0 bases and J dropped 8; count of bases not matched to a gene: 4.

The chain couples TRBV10-3 to TRBJ2-7, with no clear D. In germline, CDR1 is ENHRY, CDR2 SYGVKD. The CDR3 contains 14 residues. Trimming shortened V by 2 bases and J by 1 base, and 9 bases separated the two germline ends. The CDR3 reads CAISETIPSYEQYF. The CDR3 DNA is TGTGCCATCAGTGAGACAATTCCTTCCTACGAGCAGTACTTC.

The V gene is TRBV2, the J gene TRBJ1-5; D remains ambiguous. V was clipped by 4 bases and J by 5 bases, with 9 bases between them. The germline V gene encodes CDR1 SNHLY and CDR2 FYNNEI. The CDR3 runs 13 residues. In nucleotides, the CDR3 is TGTGCCAGCAGTGCGTCGATGGATCAGCCCCAGCATTTT. It is translated as CASSASMDQPQHF.

This clone was picked up one time. The chain has TRBV5-1 and TRBJ2-6; D not certain. Per germline, CDR1 SGHRS and CDR2 YFSETQ. Trimming removed 3 bases from V and 0 bases from J, with 13 bases in between. CDR3 length: 17 amino acids. The CDR3 region is CASSYSDGPSGANVLTF. In nucleotides, the CDR3 is TGCGCCAGCAGCTACAGCGACGGACCCTCTGGGGCCAACGTCCTGACTTTC.

The chain links TRBV6-4 to TRBJ2-2, with D possibly matching TRBD1 (7 bases). Germline CDR1 MRHNA, CDR2 SNTAGT. V lost 5 bases, J lost 4 bases, and 11 bases lay in between. This CDR3 has 14 residues. CDR3 nucleotides: TGTGCCAGCAGTTGGCAGGGGGGCACCGGGGAGCTGTTTTTT. Translation: CASSWQGGTGELFF.

This clone appeared once. This chain joins TRBV27 and TRBJ2-2; maybe TRBD2 (6 bases). V dropped 2 bases and J dropped 5 bases, with 9 bases sitting between them. CDR3 length equals 14 residues. Germline V lookup: CDR1 MNHEY, CDR2 SMNVEV (reference sequence). The CDR3: CASSLEGGTGELFF. The CDR3 region has the DNA TGTGCCAGCAGTTTAGAGGGAGGAACCGGGGAGCTGTTTTTT.

The rearrangement links TRBV6-1 to TRBJ1-5, with D tentatively TRBD1 (6 bases). V was cut by 7 bases and J by 2 bases, with 9 bases left in between. Germline loops: CDR1 MNHNS, CDR2 SASEGT. The CDR3 sequence is 13 residues long. In nucleotides, the CDR3 is TGTGCCAGCACCGGACAGCGCAATCAGCCCCAGCATTTT. As protein: CASTGQRNQPQHF.

The chain carries TRBV6-5 and TRBJ2-3; no clear D gene. Trimming removed 6 bases at V and 5 bases at J, with 15 bases between. The CDR3 runs to 14 residues. From germline, CDR1 is MNHEY and CDR2 SVGAGI. The CDR3 DNA sequence: TGTGCCAGCAGCCCACGTTGGGTTGGAGATACGCAGTATTTT. Its translation: CASSPRWVGDTQYF.

This chain joins TRBV18 and TRBJ2-7, with 7 bases aligning to TRBD1. Per germline, CDR1 KGHSH and CDR2 LQKENI. J was trimmed by 5 bases and V by 8 bases; bases with no gene match: 9. This CDR3 has 13 amino acids. The CDR3 DNA sequence: TGTGCCAGCCCGAACAGGGGAAGGCACGAGCAGTACTTC. Protein sequence: CASPNRGRHEQYF.

The CDR3 here is CASSWSGPGMEQYF. CDR3 nucleotide sequence: TGCGCCAGCAGCTGGTCCGGGCCTGGAATGGAGCAGTACTTC. The genes are TRBV5-1 and TRBJ2-7; no firm D call. The length of the CDR3 is 14 residues. Looked up from germline, CDR1 is SGHRS and CDR2 is YFSETQ. Trimming removed 3 bases from V and 7 bases from J, with 17 bases in between.

The V call is TRBV18, the J call TRBJ2-3, with D tentatively TRBD2 (6 bases). V gave up 1 base and J gave up 0 bases, with 11 bases separating them. The CDR3 consists of 16 residues. CDR1 KGHSH and CDR2 LQKENI come from the germline V gene. CDR3 bases: TGTGCCAGCTCACCACTCGTGCGGGGTAGCACAGATACGCAGTATTTT. It specifies CASSPLVRGSTDTQYF. Variable domain in full (rest from reference TRBV18 and TRBJ2-3): NAGVMQNPRHLVRRRGQEARLRCSPMKGHSHVYWYRQLPEEGLKFMVYLQKENIIDESGMPKERFSAEFPKEGPSILRIQQVVRGDSAAYFCASSPLVRGSTDTQYFGPGTRLTVL.

The gene calls are TRBV28 and TRBJ1-6; no reliable D call. Trimming left V 4 bases short and J 13 bases short, with 11 bases between. The CDR3 loop spans 12 amino acids. Per the germline V gene, CDR1 is MDHEN and CDR2 is SYDVKM. The CDR3 nucleotides read TGTGCCAGCAGTTCGCGGACCGGCCCCCTCCACTTT. This translates into CASSSRTGPLHF.

This sequence joins TRBV20-1 and TRBJ2-7; D is ambiguous. The V gene lost 7 bases and the J gene lost 6 bases, with 10 bases spanning the gap. The CDR3 is 10 amino acids. Germline CDR1 and CDR2: DFQATT and SNEGSKA (reference sequence). The CDR3 DNA reads as TGCAGTGTTAGGGCATTCGAGCAGTACTTC. This translates into CSVRAFEQYF.

The V gene is TRBV5-4, the J gene TRBJ2-1; 8 bases fit TRBD2. CDR1 is SGHNT, CDR2 YYREEE, per germline (reference sequence). Trimming removed 4 bases from V and 5 bases from J; junction bases left unmatched: 8. The CDR3 covers 15 residues. CDR3 residues: CASSNRTSSNNEQFF. The CDR3 coding sequence is TGTGCCAGCAGCAATCGGACTAGCAGCAACAATGAGCAGTTCTTC.

V and J are TRBV5-1 and TRBJ2-1, with 10 nucleotides matching TRBD2. Looked up from germline, CDR1 is SGHRS and CDR2 is YFSETQ. This CDR3 has 16 amino acids. V shed 3 bases, J shed 5 bases, and the junction held 8 bases outside the gene matches. CDR3 sequence: CASSYNLAGVNNEQFF. CDR3 nucleotides: TGCGCCAGCAGCTACAACCTAGCGGGAGTCAACAATGAGCAGTTCTTC.

The gene calls are TRBV6-1 and TRBJ1-5, with D possibly being TRBD1 (6 bases). CDR3 length: 15 amino acids. In germline, CDR1 is MNHNS, CDR2 SASEGT. With 6 bases removed from V and 0 bases from J, the gap between germline ends came to 12 bases. The CDR3 loop is CASRAQGYSNQPQHF. CDR3 DNA: TGTGCCAGCAGAGCACAGGGCTATAGCAATCAGCCCCAGCATTTT.

The chain employs TRBV6-1 and TRBJ1-1; possible D gene TRBD1, 6 bases. The CDR3 has 14 residues. Trimming shortened V by 2 bases and J by 7 bases, and 14 bases separated the two germline ends. Germline V gives CDR1 MNHNS, CDR2 SASEGT. CDR3 coding DNA: TGTGCCAGCAGTGAAAGGGGGAGGGGGGGTGAAGCTTTCTTT. Its protein product is CASSERGRGGEAFF.